The next 30 T cell receptor beta chains were all read from a single sample in a study of blood T cell repertoires in COVID-19. TCRdb's copy holds only in-frame clones and misses some; the assay was immunoSEQ multiplex PCR. Of hundreds of thousands of clones listed, around 90% are singletons. The sequenced material came from PBMCs or T cells enriched from blood (not recorded which). The source is a man younger than 40 who had recovered from COVID-19.

This chain links TRBV28 with TRBJ1-5, with 8 bases that match TRBD1. V lost 5 bases to trimming and J lost 5 bases; unmatched junction nucleotides: 8. The CDR3 sequence is 15 residues long. Germline assignment: CDR1 MDHEN and CDR2 SYDVKM. The CDR3 DNA reads as TGTGCCAGCAGTCCCGGAACGACAGGGGATCAGCCCCAGCATTTT. Its protein product is CASSPGTTGDQPQHF. Looking up the rest from reference TRBV28 and TRBJ1-5 gives the full variable domain: DVKVTQSSRYLVKRTGEKVFLECVQDMDHENMFWYRQDPGLGLRLIYFSYDVKMKEKGDIPEGYSVSREKKERFSLILESASTNQTSMYLCASSPGTTGDQPQHFGDGTRLSIL.

This clone has only one observation. The chain is built from TRBV2 and TRBJ1-1; tentative D call: TRBD1 (5 bases). Germline V gives CDR1 SNHLY, CDR2 FYNNEI. CDR3 length: 14 residues. V gave up 2 bases and J gave up 2 bases, with 9 bases separating them. CDR3 DNA sequence: TGTGCCAGCAGTGAATGGCAGGGTAACACTGAAGCTTTCTTT. Translated, it gives CASSEWQGNTEAFF.

This chain connects TRBV27 to TRBJ2-3; 7 nucleotides line up with TRBD2. The CDR3 spans 14 residues. Per germline, CDR1 MNHEY and CDR2 SMNVEV (reference sequence). V lost 3 bases, J lost 2 bases, and 2 bases stayed unmatched. CDR3 in DNA: TGTGCCAGCAGTTTGAGCGGGATCACAGATACGCAGTATTTT. Protein product: CASSLSGITDTQYF.

J is TRBJ2-7 and V is TRBV27; the match to TRBD1 covers 7 bases. Germline loops: CDR1 MNHEY, CDR2 SMNVEV (reference sequence). Trimming removed 3 bases from V and 4 bases from J; junction bases left unmatched: 9. The CDR3 extends over 15 amino acids. CDR3 amino acids: CASSFSQGQSYEQYF. The CDR3 coding sequence is TGTGCCAGCAGTTTTAGCCAGGGACAGAGTTACGAGCAGTACTTC.

CDR3 coding DNA: TGTGCCACCAGACTAGCGGGGAGACAAGAGACCCAGTACTTC. It codes for CATRLAGRQETQYF. The V and J genes are TRBV24-1 and TRBJ2-5; TRBD2 matches at 10 bases. V lost 7 bases, J lost 2 bases, and 3 bases stayed unmatched. This CDR3 has 14 residues. Germline V CDR1 and CDR2: KGHDR, SFDVKD.

The V gene is TRBV11-2, the J gene TRBJ1-1; tentative D call: TRBD1 (5 bases). The CDR3 contains 15 residues. The germline gives CDR1 SGHAT, CDR2 FQNNGV. Trimming left V 3 bases short and J 5 bases short, with 16 bases between. CDR3 DNA sequence: TGTGCCAGCAGCTTTTACCCGGGGGATCAGACTGAAGCTTTCTTT. It translates to CASSFYPGDQTEAFF. Filled out from reference TRBV11-2 and TRBJ1-1, the complete variable domain reads EAGVAQSPRYKIIEKRQSVAFWCNPISGHATLYWYQQILGQGPKLLIQFQNNGVVDDSQLPKDRFSAERLKGVDSTLKIQPAKLEDSAVYLCASSFYPGDQTEAFFGQGTRLTVV.

CDR3 in amino acids: CARRGVEGSTDTQYF. Here the CDR3 DNA reads TGTGCCAGGCGAGGAGTTGAAGGCAGCACAGATACGCAGTATTTT. The chain combines TRBV21-1 with TRBJ2-3; the table's D call TRBD2 went unverified against the DNA. TRBV21-1 is tagged as a pseudogene. This CDR3 comprises 15 residues.

The V call is TRBV11-2, the J call TRBJ2-7; the D gene is possibly TRBD2 (5 bases). The ends were cut back, 1 base at V and 6 bases at J, with 16 bases in the middle. CDR1 is SGHAT, CDR2 FQNNGV, per germline. This CDR3 is 15 amino acids long. The CDR3 loop reads CASSLGSPSFTEQYF. The CDR3 DNA is TGTGCCAGCAGCTTAGGATCCCCTAGCTTCACCGAGCAGTACTTC.

This chain links TRBV25-1 with TRBJ2-5; tentatively, D is TRBD2 (6 bases). With 6 bases removed from V and 5 bases from J, the gap between germline ends came to 22 bases. The CDR3 is made up of 16 amino acids. Looked up from germline, CDR1 is MGHDK and CDR2 is SYGVNS. The CDR3 is CASSDPGLKGGETQYF. CDR3 in DNA: TGTGCCAGCAGCGATCCGGGACTCAAAGGAGGGGAGACCCAGTACTTC.

There are a few counts of this clone. The CDR3 bases are TGTGCCAGCAGCCAAGATACGCCTAGCGGGGACTACGAGCAGTACTTC. As protein: CASSQDTPSGDYEQYF. The rearrangement links TRBV3-1 (or the pseudogene TRBV3-2) to TRBJ2-7; 9 nucleotides agree with TRBD2. This CDR3 comprises 16 residues. Germline CDR1 LGHDT, CDR2 YNNKEL (reference sequence). After removal of 0 bases from V and 3 bases from J, the junction contained 6 bases not matched to a gene.

The chain joins TRBV28 to TRBJ1-5; TRBD1 aligns across 7 bases. Germline V lookup: CDR1 MDHEN, CDR2 SYDVKM. This CDR3 spans 17 amino acids. With V trimmed by 5 bases and J by 0 bases, 10 bases remained unmatched. The DNA of the CDR3 is TGTGCCAGCAGTCCAGGACAGGCCCCTTATAGCAATCAGCCCCAGCATTTT. This gives the protein CASSPGQAPYSNQPQHF.

The V call is TRBV7-2, the J call TRBJ2-7; D ambiguous. V dropped 1 base and J dropped 8 bases, with 18 bases sitting between them. The CDR3 loop spans 15 amino acids. CDR1 is SGHTA, CDR2 FQGNSA, per germline. CDR3 sequence (DNA): TGTGCCAGCAGCTTAGAAGACCGGGTGTCGCGGAAGCAGTACTTC. Encoded protein: CASSLEDRVSRKQYF.

This clone is a singleton in its sample. The chain uses TRBV20-1 and TRBJ2-5; no clear D. Deletions cut 6 bases from V and 2 bases from J, with 4 bases between. The CDR3 runs to 10 residues. Germline loops: CDR1 DFQATT, CDR2 SNEGSKA (reference sequence). The CDR3 reads CSAAQETQYF. The CDR3, as DNA: TGCAGTGCAGCGCAAGAGACCCAGTACTTC.

This rearrangement joins TRBV5-4 to TRBJ2-7; 12 bases fit TRBD2. Losses at the gene ends were 2 bases for V and 6 bases for J; bases not matched to a gene: 9. Per germline, CDR1 SGHNT and CDR2 YYREEE (reference sequence). The CDR3 covers 16 residues. The CDR3 sequence: CASSLGLAGGPSEQYF. The CDR3, as DNA: TGTGCCAGCAGCTTAGGGCTAGCGGGAGGGCCGTCCGAGCAGTACTTC.

In this sample, this clone turned up once. V and J are TRBV5-4 and TRBJ2-2; 9 nucleotides agree with TRBD2. CDR3 length: 16 residues. CDR1 SGHNT and CDR2 YYREEE come from the germline V gene (reference sequence). V lost 2 bases and J lost 0; bases outside the gene matches: 2. CDR3 amino acids: CASSFQRGANTGELFF. CDR3 in DNA: TGTGCCAGCAGCTTCCAGCGGGGGGCGAACACCGGGGAGCTGTTTTTT.

The rearrangement links TRBV5-1 to TRBJ1-2; D is perhaps TRBD1 (5 bases). The germline V gene encodes CDR1 SGHRS and CDR2 YFSETQ. The CDR3 spans 14 residues. Trimming left V 5 bases short and J 5 bases short, with 16 bases between. As DNA, the CDR3 is TGCGCCAGCAGGGGCGGGGGTCCCGTTTATGGCTACACCTTC. Translation gives CASRGGGPVYGYTF.

This clone was seen only once. J is TRBJ1-3 and V is TRBV15; D is unclear. This CDR3 contains 15 residues. Germline V gives CDR1 LNHNV, CDR2 YYDKDF (reference sequence). Trimming cost V 5 bases and J 0 bases, with 11 bases left between them. The chain's CDR3 is CATSGSYYSGNTIYF. Written as DNA, the CDR3 is TGTGCCACCAGCGGCTCATACTACTCTGGAAACACCATATATTTT. The entire variable domain, with the rest obtained from reference TRBV15 and TRBJ1-3, is as follows: DAMVIQNPRYQVTQFGKPVTLSCSQTLNHNVMYWYQQKSSQAPKLLFHYYDKDFNNEADTPDNFQSRRPNTSFCFLDIRSPGLGDTAMYLCATSGSYYSGNTIYFGEGSWLTVV.

The chain uses TRBV6-5 and TRBJ2-2; D is uncertain. V lost 5 bases and J 2 bases, leaving 9 bases between the germline ends. CDR1 and CDR2 (germline): MNHEY, SVGAGI. The CDR3 is 14 residues long. The CDR3 nucleotides read TGTGCCAGCAGTAAAACAGATAACACCGGGGAGCTGTTTTTT. Its protein product is CASSKTDNTGELFF.

The rearrangement links TRBV6-8 to TRBJ2-5; TRBD2 matches 9 bases. The CDR3 runs 17 residues. V lost 10 bases, J lost 2 bases, and 17 bases stayed unmatched. The germline gives CDR1 MNHGY, CDR2 SAAAGT. CDR3 nucleotide sequence: TGTGCCATGCGCCGGCGGGAGGGCCTTTGGGGGCAAGAGACCCAGTACTTC. Protein sequence: CAMRRREGLWGQETQYF.

V gene TRBV2 combines with J gene TRBJ2-2; 8 nucleotides align to TRBD2. Germline trimming cut 3 bases from V and 7 bases from J; bases unmatched to any gene: 4. The CDR3 consists of 14 residues. Germline-derived CDR1 and CDR2 are SNHLY and FYNNEI. The CDR3 DNA follows: TGTGCCAGCAGTGAGGCGGGAGGCGTCGGGGAGCTGTTTTTT. It codes for CASSEAGGVGELFF.

This clone has just one count. This rearrangement joins TRBV5-1 to TRBJ1-2, with 7 bases lining up with TRBD1. The V gene's germline CDR1 is SGHRS and CDR2 YFSETQ. V gave up 2 bases and J gave up 3 bases; unmatched junction bases: 16. The CDR3 contains 18 residues. Here the CDR3 DNA reads TGCGCCAGCAGCTTTCTTGGGCACGTCGGGACAGTTGACTATGGCTACACCTTC. Protein: CASSFLGHVGTVDYGYTF.

The CDR3 loop is CASSQGYGTGPTNEKLFF. The CDR3 DNA reads TGCGCCAGCAGCCAAGGCTATGGGACAGGACCAACTAATGAAAAACTGTTTTTT. The rearrangement uses TRBV4-1 and TRBJ1-4; 8 bases map to TRBD1. Trimming took 1 base from V and 0 from J; bases not matched to a gene: 7. Germline V lookup: CDR1 MGHRA, CDR2 YSYEKL. This CDR3 has 18 amino acids.

The chain employs TRBV2 and TRBJ2-3, with 8 bases matching TRBD1. The CDR3 has 17 amino acids. Germline lookup yields CDR1 SNHLY and CDR2 FYNNEI. J was trimmed by 1 base and V by 5 bases; bases with no gene match: 11. CDR3 coding DNA: TGTGCCAGCAGTCACACGGGACAGGTCGGGGGCACAGATACGCAGTATTTT. Translation gives CASSHTGQVGGTDTQYF. Full variable domain (outside the CDR3, taken from reference TRBV2 and TRBJ2-3): EPEVTQTPSHQVTQMGQEVILRCVPISNHLYFYWYRQILGQKVEFLVSFYNNEISEKSEIFDDQFSVERPDGSNFTLKIRSTKLEDSAMYFCASSHTGQVGGTDTQYFGPGTRLTVL.

The chain combines TRBV19 with TRBJ2-7; TRBD2 might be the D (7 bases). Germline CDR1 LNHDA, CDR2 SQIVND (reference sequence). V lost 1 base, J lost 7 bases, and 17 bases lay in between. CDR3 size: 15 residues. The CDR3 spells CASSIGRQGREEQYF. Written as DNA, the CDR3 is TGTGCCAGTAGTATAGGTCGCCAGGGGCGGGAGGAGCAGTACTTC.

The chain couples TRBV5-4 to TRBJ2-5; perhaps TRBD1 as D (6 bases). CDR3 size: 14 residues. Germline lookup yields CDR1 SGHNT and CDR2 YYREEE (reference sequence). Trimming took off 2 bases at V and 2 bases at J, with 10 bases between the two ends. CDR3 protein: CASSLNRAQETQYF. CDR3 in DNA: TGTGCCAGCAGCTTAAACAGGGCGCAAGAGACCCAGTACTTC.

The gene calls are TRBV4-1 and TRBJ2-1, with D unclear. Trimming removed 0 bases at V and 6 bases at J, with 6 bases between. The V gene's germline CDR1 is MGHRA and CDR2 YSYEKL. The CDR3 sequence is 13 residues long. The CDR3, as DNA: TGCGCCAGCAGCCAAGATGTCTTCAATGAGCAGTTCTTC. Amino acid sequence: CASSQDVFNEQFF.

The V gene is TRBV12-3 or TRBV12-4, the J gene TRBJ1-2; D is ambiguous. CDR3 length: 12 amino acids. Trimming removed 0 bases at V and 8 bases at J, with 7 bases between. The CDR3, as DNA: TGTGCCAGCAGTTTAGCGACTGGAGGCTACACCTTC. The encoded protein is CASSLATGGYTF.

This clone appeared once. CDR3 protein: CSASRVAGGPADTQYF. CDR3 nucleotides: TGCAGTGCTAGTCGTGTTGCGGGAGGGCCCGCAGATACGCAGTATTTT. This chain connects TRBV20-1 to TRBJ2-3; 9 bases line up with TRBD2. Germline lookup yields CDR1 DFQATT and CDR2 SNEGSKA (reference sequence). With 3 bases clipped from V and 4 bases from J, the junction kept 11 bases outside the gene matches. The CDR3 totals 16 residues.

As for this clone: One end of the junction fails to match germline, which may point to a read error. This chain links TRBV4-1 with TRBJ2-4, with D possibly matching TRBD1 (5 bases). In germline, CDR1 is MGHRA, CDR2 YSYEKL. The CDR3 is 15 amino acids. The CDR3 loop reads CASSQLMTAQNIQYF. The CDR3 DNA follows: TGCGCCAGCAGCCAATTAATGACAGCCCAAAACATTCAGTACTTC.

The chain combines TRBV4-1 with TRBJ1-5, with TRBD1 as a possible D gene (5 bases). The CDR3 consists of 16 residues. Germline CDR1 is MGHRA and CDR2 is YSYEKL. The V gene lost 0 bases and the J gene lost 6 bases, with 15 bases spanning the gap. CDR3 protein: CASSQEWGLGSQPQHF. The CDR3 DNA reads as TGCGCCAGCAGCCAAGAATGGGGCCTGGGTTCTCAGCCCCAGCATTTT.